This TCR beta chain was observed in a study of PD-1 blockade in classical Hodgkin lymphoma (dated by TCRdb to about 2020). Study-level background: Nivolumab dosing was 3 mg/kg intravenously every 2 weeks, continuing until either disease progression or unacceptable toxicity. The study used TCR beta sequencing and CyTOF to define a peripheral blood immune signature of response to PD-1 blockade in classical Hodgkin lymphoma.

As for this clone: This clone's antigen is unknown. Base qualities are not provided; no much larger clone lies one nucleotide away.

Broad study findings and their caveats: Lower diversity was observed in patients in whom nivolumab was started less than 1 year after ASCT, and these patients were excluded from later analyses so that confounding by immune reconstitution would be avoided. The study was restricted to a single clinical trial cohort, and the causes of repertoire differences, possibly disease activity or prior therapy, were left undefined. Newly diagnosed patients were reported to have lower baseline TCR diversity than healthy donors, and relapsed/refractory patients were reported to have lower baseline TCR diversity still. Trial patients achieving complete response had baseline diversity similar to newly diagnosed patients, whereas partial responders and progressors had significantly lower diversity. A significant rise by C4D1 was seen in CD4+ but not CD8+ TCR diversity (p=0.0027 vs p=0.16), with the rise being most apparent in complete responders (p=0.02).

The CDR3 starts with the cysteine, ends with the phenylalanine, and has 15 residues. Of the read, only the CDR3 DNA is kept; its 45 bases are in frame from base 1. At the junction V is shortened by 6 bases and J by 3 bases; bases outside the gene matches: 5. Reading the germline V gene gives CDR1 KGHSH and CDR2 LQKENI. Interpreted using the paper, the time point label stands for: cycle 4 day 1 (C4D1), after five to seven weeks of nivolumab. Relapse after autologous stem cell transplantation had occurred in all trial patients, and cohorts A, B and C were distinguished by prior brentuximab vedotin exposure. The trial cohort was composed of about 53 patients with relapsed/refractory classical Hodgkin lymphoma, for whom complete response, partial response or progressive disease was recorded as best overall response. Trial patients were treated with single-agent nivolumab in the multi-cohort phase II CheckMate 205 trial. An independent review committee assessed best overall response by applying the 2007 International Working Group response criteria. Trial PBMCs were obtained immediately prior to nivolumab initiation (C1D1) and on therapy at cycle 2 day 1 and cycle 4 day 1. After peripheral blood was drawn into 8 mL Vacutainer Cell Preparation Tubes, PBMCs were isolated by centrifugation and then cryopreserved.

The Qiagen DNeasy kit was used to extract genomic DNA both from unsorted PBMCs and from the negatively selected CD4+ and CD8+ fractions. Using primers that anneal to V and J segments, immunoSEQ multiplex PCR amplified the TCR beta CDR3 regions. A synthetic immune receptor repertoire was used to minimize amplification bias, and remaining bias was computationally removed after sequencing. The study's processing was this. Custom Python scripts were used to quantify repertoire diversity as the Shannon entropy index. Unsorted, CD4+ and CD8+ repertoires were analyzed separately, except in combined analyses where CD4+ and CD8+ sequences were merged in silico. Clonal expansion was defined as at least a 2-fold frequency increase after treatment relative to C1D1, with a pseudocount of 0.5 for undetected baseline clones. Clones with 0 or 1 copy at C1D1 were defined as singleton clones, while clones with 2 or more copies were defined as non-singleton clones. Clones expanded in unsorted samples were assigned a CD4+, CD8+ or unknown annotation through matching of protein sequences in sorted samples from the same patient. Wilcoxon tests on paired samples were used to test diversity changes from C1D1 to C4D1. TCRdb re-hosts the immuneACCESS table, in-frame sequences only. Its copies lack some clones; in the studies checked, an unresolved V gene accounts for under half of them, and the cause for the rest is not known. The V and J calls and the clone size are those of that table, but D and trimming were determined from the DNA. Within this sample are roughly 40,000 clones, with 60% to 70% of them counted one time only. Jointly, the top ten make up over 3% of the sample.

The TCR comes from a human donor with classical Hodgkin lymphoma. Rearrangement joined TRBV18 to TRBJ1-6, and TRBD1 matches 7 of the central bases. The material was peripheral blood mononuclear cells (PBMCs), obtained before the fourth cycle of nivolumab. CDR3 sequence: CASSAGQDYNSPLHF. The bases are TGTGCCAGCTCTGCTGGACAGGACTATAATTCACCCCTCCACTTT. With the rest looked up from the reference TRBV18 and TRBJ1-6 genes rather than sequenced, the full variable domain is NAGVMQNPRHLVRRRGQEARLRCSPMKGHSHVYWYRQLPEEGLKFMVYLQKENIIDESGMPKERFSAEFPKEGPSILRIQQVVRGDSAAYFCASSAGQDYNSPLHFGNGTRLTVT.